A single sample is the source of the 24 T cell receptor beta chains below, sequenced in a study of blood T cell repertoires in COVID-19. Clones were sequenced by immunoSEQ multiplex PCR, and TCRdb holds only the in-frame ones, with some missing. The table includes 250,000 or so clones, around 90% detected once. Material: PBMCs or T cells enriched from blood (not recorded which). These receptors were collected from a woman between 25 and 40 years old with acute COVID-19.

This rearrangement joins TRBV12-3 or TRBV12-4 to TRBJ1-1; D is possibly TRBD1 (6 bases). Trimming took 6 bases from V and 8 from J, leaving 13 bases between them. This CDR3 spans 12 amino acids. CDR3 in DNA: TGTGCCAGCAGCTACCGACAGGTCGAAGCTTTCTTT. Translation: CASSYRQVEAFF.

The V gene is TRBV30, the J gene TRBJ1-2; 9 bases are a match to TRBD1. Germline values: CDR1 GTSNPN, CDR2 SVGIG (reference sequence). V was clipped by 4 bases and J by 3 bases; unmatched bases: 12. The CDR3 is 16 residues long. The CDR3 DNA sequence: TGTGCCTGGATCTCCCTATGGGACAGGGACGACTATGGCTACACCTTC. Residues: CAWISLWDRDDYGYTF.

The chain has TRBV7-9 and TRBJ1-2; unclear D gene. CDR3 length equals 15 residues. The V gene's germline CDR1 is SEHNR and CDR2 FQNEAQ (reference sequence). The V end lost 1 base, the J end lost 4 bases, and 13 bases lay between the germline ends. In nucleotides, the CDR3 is TGTGCCAGCAGCTTAGAACCCTGGGCCGGCTATGGCTACACCTTC. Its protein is CASSLEPWAGYGYTF.

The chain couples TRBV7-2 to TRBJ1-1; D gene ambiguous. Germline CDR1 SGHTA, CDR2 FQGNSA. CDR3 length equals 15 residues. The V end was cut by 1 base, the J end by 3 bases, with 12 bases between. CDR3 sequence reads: CASSLGPSYDTEAFF. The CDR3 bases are TGTGCCAGCAGCTTAGGCCCCAGTTACGACACTGAAGCTTTCTTT.

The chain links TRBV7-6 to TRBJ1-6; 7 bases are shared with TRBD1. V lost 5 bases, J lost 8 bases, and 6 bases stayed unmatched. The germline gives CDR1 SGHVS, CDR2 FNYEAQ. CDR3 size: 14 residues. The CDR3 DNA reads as TGTGCCAGCAGCCCCGGGACAGTATATTCACCCCTCCACTTT. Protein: CASSPGTVYSPLHF.

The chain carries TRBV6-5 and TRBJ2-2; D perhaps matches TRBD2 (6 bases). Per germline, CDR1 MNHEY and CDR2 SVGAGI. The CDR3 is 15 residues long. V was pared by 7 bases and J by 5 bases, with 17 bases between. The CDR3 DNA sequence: TGTGCCAGCACACTATCAGGAGGGTATACCGGGGAGCTGTTTTTT. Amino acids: CASTLSGGYTGELFF.

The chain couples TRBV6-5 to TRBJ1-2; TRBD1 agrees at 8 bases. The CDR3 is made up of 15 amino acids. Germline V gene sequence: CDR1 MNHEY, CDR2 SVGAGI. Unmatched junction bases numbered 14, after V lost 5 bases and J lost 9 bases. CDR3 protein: CASSPPSTGGGRYTF. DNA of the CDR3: TGTGCCAGCAGTCCACCATCCACAGGGGGTGGGCGCTACACCTTC.

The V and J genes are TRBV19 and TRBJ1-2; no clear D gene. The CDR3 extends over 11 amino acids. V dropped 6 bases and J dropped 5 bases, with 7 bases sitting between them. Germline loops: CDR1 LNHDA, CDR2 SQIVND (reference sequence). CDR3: CASRRTYGYTF. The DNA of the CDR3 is TGTGCCAGTAGACGAACTTATGGCTACACCTTC.

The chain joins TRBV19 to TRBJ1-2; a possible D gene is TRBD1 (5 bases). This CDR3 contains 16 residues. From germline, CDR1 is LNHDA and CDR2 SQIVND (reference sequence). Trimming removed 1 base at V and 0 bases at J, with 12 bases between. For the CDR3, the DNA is TGTGCCAGTAGTATAGTCAAAGGGGCGACTAACTATGGCTACACCTTC. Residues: CASSIVKGATNYGYTF.

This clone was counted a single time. The CDR3 bases are TGTGCCAGCAGCCAAGTGCCCGACAGGGGTCCCCAGCCCCAGCATTTT. It is translated as CASSQVPDRGPQPQHF. This chain joins TRBV3-1 (or the pseudogene TRBV3-2) and TRBJ1-5; 8 positions match TRBD1. V was pared by 1 base and J by 7 bases, with 9 bases of the junction left unmatched. Germline V CDR1 and CDR2: LGHDT, YNNKEL (reference sequence). The CDR3 sequence is 16 residues long.

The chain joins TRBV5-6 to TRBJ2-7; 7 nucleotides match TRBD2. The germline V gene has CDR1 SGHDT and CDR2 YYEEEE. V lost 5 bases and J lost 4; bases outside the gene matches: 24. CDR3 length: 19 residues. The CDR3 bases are TGTGCCAGCAGATCCCGAGCGGTGCCTAGCGGCCGGGGGGAATACGAGCAGTACTTC. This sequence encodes CASRSRAVPSGRGEYEQYF.

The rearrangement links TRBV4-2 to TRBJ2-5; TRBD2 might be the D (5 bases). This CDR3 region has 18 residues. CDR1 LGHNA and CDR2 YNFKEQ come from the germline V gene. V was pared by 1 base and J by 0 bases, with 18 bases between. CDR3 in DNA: TGTGCCAGCAGCCAAGGGAGAGGAGGTCCCGAGTACCAAGAGACCCAGTACTTC. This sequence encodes CASSQGRGGPEYQETQYF.

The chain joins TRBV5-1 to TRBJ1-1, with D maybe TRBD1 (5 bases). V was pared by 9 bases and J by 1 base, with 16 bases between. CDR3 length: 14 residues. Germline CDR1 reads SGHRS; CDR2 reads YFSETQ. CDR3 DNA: TGCGCCACCGCGCGGGGGTCAGAGAACACTGAAGCTTTCTTT. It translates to CATARGSENTEAFF.

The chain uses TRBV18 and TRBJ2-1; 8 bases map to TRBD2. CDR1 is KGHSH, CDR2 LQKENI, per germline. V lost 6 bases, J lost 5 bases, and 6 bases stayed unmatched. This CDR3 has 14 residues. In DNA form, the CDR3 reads TGTGCCAGCTCTCCGGGACTAGGGGACAATGAGCAGTTCTTC. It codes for CASSPGLGDNEQFF.

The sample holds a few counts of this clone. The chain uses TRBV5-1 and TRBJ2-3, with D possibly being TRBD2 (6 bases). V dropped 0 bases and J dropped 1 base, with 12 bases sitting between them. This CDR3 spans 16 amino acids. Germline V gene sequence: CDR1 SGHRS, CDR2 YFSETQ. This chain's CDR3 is CASSLDSGEGTDTQYF. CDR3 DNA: TGCGCCAGCAGCTTGGACTCGGGGGAGGGCACAGATACGCAGTATTTT.

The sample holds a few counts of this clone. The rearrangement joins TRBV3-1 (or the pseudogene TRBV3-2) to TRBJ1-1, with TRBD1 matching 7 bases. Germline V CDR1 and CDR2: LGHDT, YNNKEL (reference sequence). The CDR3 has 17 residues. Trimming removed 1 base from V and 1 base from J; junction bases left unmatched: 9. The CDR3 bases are TGTGCCAGCAGCCAAGCAAAAACAGGGGCCACGAACACTGAAGCTTTCTTT. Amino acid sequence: CASSQAKTGATNTEAFF.

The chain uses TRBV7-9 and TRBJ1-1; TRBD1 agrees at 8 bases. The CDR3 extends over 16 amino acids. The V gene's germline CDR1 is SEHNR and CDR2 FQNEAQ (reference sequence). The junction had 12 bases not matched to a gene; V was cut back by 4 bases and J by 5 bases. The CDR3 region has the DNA TGTGCCAGCAGCTCTATAAGGACAGGGTGGAATACTGAAGCTTTCTTT. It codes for CASSSIRTGWNTEAFF.

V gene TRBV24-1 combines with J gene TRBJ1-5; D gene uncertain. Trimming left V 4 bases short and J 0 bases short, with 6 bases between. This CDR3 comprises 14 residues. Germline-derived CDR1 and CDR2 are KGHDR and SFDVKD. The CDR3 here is CATSDPYSNQPQHF. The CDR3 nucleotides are TGTGCCACCAGTGACCCCTATAGCAATCAGCCCCAGCATTTT.

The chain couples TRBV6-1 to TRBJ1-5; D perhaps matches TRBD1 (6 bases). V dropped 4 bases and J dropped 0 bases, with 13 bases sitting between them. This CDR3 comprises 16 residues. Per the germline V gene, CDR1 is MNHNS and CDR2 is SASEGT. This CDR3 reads CASSALTGYSNQPQHF. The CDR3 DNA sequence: TGTGCCAGCAGTGCCCTGACAGGCTATAGCAATCAGCCCCAGCATTTT.

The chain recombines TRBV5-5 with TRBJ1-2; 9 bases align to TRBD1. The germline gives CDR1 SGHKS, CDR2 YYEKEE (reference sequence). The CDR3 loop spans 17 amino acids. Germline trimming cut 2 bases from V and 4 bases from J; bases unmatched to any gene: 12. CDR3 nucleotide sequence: TGTGCCAGCAGCTTTGTTCCTGCACAGGGGGCAGGCTATGGCTACACCTTC. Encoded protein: CASSFVPAQGAGYGYTF.

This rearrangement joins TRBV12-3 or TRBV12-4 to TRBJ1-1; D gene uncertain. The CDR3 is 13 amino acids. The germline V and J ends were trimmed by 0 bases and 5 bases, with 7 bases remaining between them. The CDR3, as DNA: TGTGCCAGCAGTTTAGCCACAGTGACTGAAGCTTTCTTT. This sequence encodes CASSLATVTEAFF.

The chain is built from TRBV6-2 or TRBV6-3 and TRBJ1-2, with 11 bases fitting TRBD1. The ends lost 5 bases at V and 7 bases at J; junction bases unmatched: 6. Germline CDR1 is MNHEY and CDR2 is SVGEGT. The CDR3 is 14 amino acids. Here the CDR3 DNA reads TGTGCCAGCAGTCAAAGGACAGGGGGCCCTGGCTACACCTTC. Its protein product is CASSQRTGGPGYTF.

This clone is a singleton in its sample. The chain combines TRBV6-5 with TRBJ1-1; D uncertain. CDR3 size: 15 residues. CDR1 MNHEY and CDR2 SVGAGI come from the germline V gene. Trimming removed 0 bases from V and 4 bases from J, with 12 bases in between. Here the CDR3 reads CASSYSYRRSTEAFF. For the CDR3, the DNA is TGTGCCAGCAGTTACTCCTATAGGCGGAGCACTGAAGCTTTCTTT.

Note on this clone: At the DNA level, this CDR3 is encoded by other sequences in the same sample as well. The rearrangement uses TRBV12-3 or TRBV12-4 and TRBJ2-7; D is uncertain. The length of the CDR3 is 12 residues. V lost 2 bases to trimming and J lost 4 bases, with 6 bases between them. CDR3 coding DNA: TGTGCCAGCAGTTTATGGCCTTACGAGCAGTACTTC. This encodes CASSLWPYEQYF.